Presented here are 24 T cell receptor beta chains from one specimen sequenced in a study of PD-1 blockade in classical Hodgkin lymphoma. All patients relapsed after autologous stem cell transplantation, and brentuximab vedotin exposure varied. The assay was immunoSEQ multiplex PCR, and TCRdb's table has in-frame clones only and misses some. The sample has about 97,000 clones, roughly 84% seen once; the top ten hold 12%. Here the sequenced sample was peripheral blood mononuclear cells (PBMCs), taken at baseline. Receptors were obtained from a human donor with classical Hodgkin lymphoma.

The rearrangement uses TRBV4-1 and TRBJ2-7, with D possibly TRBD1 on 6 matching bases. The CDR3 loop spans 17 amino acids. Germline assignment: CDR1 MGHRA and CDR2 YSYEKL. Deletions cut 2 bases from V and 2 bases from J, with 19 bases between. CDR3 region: CASSQRSDGTSPYEQYF. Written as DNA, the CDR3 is TGCGCCAGCAGCCAACGGTCCGACGGGACATCGCCCTACGAGCAGTACTTC.

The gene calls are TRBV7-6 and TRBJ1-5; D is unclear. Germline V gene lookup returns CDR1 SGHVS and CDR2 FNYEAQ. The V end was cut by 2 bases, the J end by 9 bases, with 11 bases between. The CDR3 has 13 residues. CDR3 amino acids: CASSLSSGRPQHF. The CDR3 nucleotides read TGTGCCAGCAGCTTATCATCCGGGAGGCCCCAGCATTTT.

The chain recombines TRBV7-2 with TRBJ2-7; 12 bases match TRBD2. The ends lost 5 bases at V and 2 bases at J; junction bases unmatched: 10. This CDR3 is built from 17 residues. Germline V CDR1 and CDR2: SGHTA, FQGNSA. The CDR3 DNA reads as TGTGCCAGCAGCCACCCGACTAGCGGGAGAAATACCTACGAGCAGTACTTC. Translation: CASSHPTSGRNTYEQYF.

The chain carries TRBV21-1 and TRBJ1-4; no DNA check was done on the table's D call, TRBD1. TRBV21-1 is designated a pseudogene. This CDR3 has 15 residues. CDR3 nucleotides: TGTGCCATCCGACAGGGGATATCAACTAATGAAAAACTGTTTTTT. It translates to CAIRQGISTNEKLFF.

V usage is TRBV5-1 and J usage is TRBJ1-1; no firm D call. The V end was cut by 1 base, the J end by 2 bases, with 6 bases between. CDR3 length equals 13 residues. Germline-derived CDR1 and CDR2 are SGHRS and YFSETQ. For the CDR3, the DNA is TGCGCCAGCAGCTTGAGCCAAAACACTGAAGCTTTCTTT. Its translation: CASSLSQNTEAFF.

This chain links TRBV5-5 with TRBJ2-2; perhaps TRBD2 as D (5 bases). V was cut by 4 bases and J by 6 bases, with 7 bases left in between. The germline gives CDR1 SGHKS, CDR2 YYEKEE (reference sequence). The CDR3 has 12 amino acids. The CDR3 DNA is TGTGCCAGCAGCCGGCGGGCCGGGGAGCTGTTTTTT. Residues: CASSRRAGELFF.

The CDR3 reads CASSRPTQETQYF. CDR3 sequence (DNA): TGTGCCAGCAGCCGACCCACCCAAGAGACCCAGTACTTC. The chain employs TRBV13 and TRBJ2-5; D ambiguous. In germline, CDR1 is PRHDT, CDR2 FYEKMQ (reference sequence). This CDR3 is built from 13 residues. Between the trimmed V and J ends, which lost 5 bases and 1 base, there was a span of 8 bases.

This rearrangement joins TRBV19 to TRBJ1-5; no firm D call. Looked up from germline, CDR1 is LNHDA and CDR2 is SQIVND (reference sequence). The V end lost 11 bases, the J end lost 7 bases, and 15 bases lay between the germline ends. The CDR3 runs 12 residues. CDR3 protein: CAGSGGGQPQHF. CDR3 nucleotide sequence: TGTGCCGGTTCCGGCGGCGGCCAGCCCCAGCATTTT.

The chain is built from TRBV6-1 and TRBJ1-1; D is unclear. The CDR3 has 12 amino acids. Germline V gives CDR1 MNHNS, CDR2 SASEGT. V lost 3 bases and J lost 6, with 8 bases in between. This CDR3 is CASSDPHAEAFF. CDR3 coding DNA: TGTGCCAGCAGTGACCCCCATGCTGAAGCTTTCTTT.

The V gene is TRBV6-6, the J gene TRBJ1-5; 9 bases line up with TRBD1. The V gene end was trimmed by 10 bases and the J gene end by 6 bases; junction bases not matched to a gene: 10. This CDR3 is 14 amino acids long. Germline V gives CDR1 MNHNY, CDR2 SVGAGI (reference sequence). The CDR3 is CATRPGQGSQPQHF. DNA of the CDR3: TGTGCCACCCGTCCGGGACAGGGAAGTCAGCCCCAGCATTTT.

CDR3 DNA sequence: TGTGCCAGCAGCTCACCCCCCGGACTAGCGGGAGCCGGGATCTCCTACAATGAGCAGTTCTTC. Its protein product is CASSSPPGLAGAGISYNEQFF. The J gene is TRBJ2-1, the V gene TRBV9, with 13 bases lining up with TRBD2. There are 21 residues in the CDR3. The germline V gene encodes CDR1 SGDLS and CDR2 YYNGEE. The V and J ends lost 4 bases and 0 bases, in that order; junction bases with no gene match: 16.

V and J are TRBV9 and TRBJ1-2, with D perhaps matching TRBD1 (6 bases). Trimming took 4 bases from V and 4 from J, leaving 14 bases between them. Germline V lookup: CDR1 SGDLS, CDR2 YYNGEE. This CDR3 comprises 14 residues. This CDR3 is CASSPRQEPYGYTF. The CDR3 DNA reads TGTGCCAGCAGCCCCCGACAGGAACCCTATGGCTACACCTTC.

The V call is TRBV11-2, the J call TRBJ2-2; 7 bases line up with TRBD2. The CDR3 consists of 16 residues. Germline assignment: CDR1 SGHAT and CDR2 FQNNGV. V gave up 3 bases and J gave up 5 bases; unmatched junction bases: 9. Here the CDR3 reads CASSLVAGASTGELFF. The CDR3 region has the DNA TGTGCCAGCAGCTTGGTGGCGGGAGCATCGACCGGGGAGCTGTTTTTT.

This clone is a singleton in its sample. For the CDR3, the DNA is TGCGCCAGCAGTCAATTAAGCGGCATAACCTACGAGCAGTACTTC. This sequence encodes CASSQLSGITYEQYF. The chain is built from TRBV10-2 and TRBJ2-5; tentative D call: TRBD2 (5 bases). The J call may be mistaken, given a closer DNA end match to TRBJ2-7. Germline V lookup: CDR1 WSHSY, CDR2 SAAADI. This CDR3 is built from 15 residues.

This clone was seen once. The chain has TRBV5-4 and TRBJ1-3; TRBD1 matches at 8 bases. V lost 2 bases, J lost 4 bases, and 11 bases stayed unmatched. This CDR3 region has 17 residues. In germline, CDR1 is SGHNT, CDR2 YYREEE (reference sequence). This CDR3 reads CASSLPGGEPTGNTIYF. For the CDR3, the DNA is TGTGCCAGCAGCTTACCAGGGGGCGAACCTACGGGAAACACCATATATTTT.

This CDR3 reads CASSQAVSWQSNEQFF. Written as DNA, the CDR3 is TGTGCCAGCAGCCAAGCAGTGAGTTGGCAAAGCAATGAGCAGTTCTTC. The J gene is TRBJ2-1, the V gene TRBV4-2; D gene unclear. Trimming stripped 1 base from V and 6 bases from J, with 16 bases between. This CDR3 region has 16 residues. Germline V CDR1 and CDR2: LGHNA, YNFKEQ.

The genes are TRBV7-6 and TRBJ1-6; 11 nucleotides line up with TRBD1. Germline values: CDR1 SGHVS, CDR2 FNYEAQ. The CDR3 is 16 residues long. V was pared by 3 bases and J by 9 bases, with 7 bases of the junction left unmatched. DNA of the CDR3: TGTGCCAGCAGCTTGATGGACAGGGGGCTTAGTTCACCCCTCCACTTT. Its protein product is CASSLMDRGLSSPLHF.

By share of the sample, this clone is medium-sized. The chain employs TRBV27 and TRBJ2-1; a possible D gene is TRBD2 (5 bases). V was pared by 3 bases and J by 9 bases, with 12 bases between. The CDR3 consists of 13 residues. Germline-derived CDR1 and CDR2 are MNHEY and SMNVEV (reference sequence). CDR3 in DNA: TGTGCCAGCAGTTTGAGGCTAGCCGGTGAGCAGTTCTTC. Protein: CASSLRLAGEQFF.

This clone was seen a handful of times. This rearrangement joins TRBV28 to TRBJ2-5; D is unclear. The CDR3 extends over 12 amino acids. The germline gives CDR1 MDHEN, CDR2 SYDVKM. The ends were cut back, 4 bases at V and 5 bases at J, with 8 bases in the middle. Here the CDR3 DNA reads TGTGCCAGCAGTTACTTGGGGGAGACCCAGTACTTC. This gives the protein CASSYLGETQYF. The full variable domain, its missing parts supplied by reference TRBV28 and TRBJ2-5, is DVKVTQSSRYLVKRTGEKVFLECVQDMDHENMFWYRQDPGLGLRLIYFSYDVKMKEKGDIPEGYSVSREKKERFSLILESASTNQTSMYLCASSYLGETQYFGPGTRLLVL.

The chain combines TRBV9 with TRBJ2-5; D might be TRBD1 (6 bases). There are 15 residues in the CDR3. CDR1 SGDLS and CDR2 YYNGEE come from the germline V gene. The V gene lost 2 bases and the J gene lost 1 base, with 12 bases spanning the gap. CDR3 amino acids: CASSVAQGFQETQYF. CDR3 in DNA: TGTGCCAGCAGCGTTGCACAGGGTTTCCAAGAGACCCAGTACTTC.

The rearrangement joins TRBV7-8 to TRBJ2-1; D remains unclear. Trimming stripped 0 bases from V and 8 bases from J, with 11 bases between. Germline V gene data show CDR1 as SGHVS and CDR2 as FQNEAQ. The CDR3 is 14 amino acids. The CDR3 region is CASSLATRVDEQFF. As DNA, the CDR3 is TGTGCCAGCAGCTTAGCGACTCGAGTCGATGAGCAGTTCTTC.

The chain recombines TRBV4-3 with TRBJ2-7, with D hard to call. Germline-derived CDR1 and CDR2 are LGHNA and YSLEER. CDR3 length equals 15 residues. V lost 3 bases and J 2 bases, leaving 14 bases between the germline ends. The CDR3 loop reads CASSQGMVGTYEQYF. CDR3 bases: TGCGCCAGCAGCCAGGGAATGGTAGGCACCTACGAGCAGTACTTC.

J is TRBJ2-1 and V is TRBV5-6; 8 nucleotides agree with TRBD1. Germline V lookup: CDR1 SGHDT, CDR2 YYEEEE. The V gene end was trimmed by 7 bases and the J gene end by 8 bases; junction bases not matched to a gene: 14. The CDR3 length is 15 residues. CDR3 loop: CASGPRGQGTHEQFF. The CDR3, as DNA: TGTGCCAGCGGGCCGCGAGGACAGGGTACCCATGAGCAGTTCTTC. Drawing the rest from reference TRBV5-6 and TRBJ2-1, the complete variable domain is DAGVTQSPTHLIKTRGQQVTLRCSPKSGHDTVSWYQQALGQGPQFIFQYYEEEERQRGNFPDRFSGHQFPNYSSELNVNALLLGDSALYLCASGPRGQGTHEQFFGPGTRLTVL.

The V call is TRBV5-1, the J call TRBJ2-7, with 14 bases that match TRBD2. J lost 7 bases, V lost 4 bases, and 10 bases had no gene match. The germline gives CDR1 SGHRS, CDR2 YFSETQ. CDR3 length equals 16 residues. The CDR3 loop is CASSPGGLAGAREQYF. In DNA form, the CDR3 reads TGCGCCAGCAGCCCGGGGGGACTAGCGGGAGCGCGGGAGCAGTACTTC.